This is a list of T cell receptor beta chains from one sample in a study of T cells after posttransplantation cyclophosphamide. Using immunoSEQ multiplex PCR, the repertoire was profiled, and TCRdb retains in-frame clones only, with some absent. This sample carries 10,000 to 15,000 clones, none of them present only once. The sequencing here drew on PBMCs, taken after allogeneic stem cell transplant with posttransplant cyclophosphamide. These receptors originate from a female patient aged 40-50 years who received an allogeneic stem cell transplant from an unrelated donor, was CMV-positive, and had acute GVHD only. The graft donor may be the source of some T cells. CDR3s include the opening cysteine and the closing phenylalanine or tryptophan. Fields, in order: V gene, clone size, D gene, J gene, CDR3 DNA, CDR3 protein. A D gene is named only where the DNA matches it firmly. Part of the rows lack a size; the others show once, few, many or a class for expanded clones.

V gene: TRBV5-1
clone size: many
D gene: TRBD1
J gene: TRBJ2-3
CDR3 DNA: TGCGCCAGCAGCTTGGGGGACAGGGAGGCCTACACAGATACGCAGTATTTT
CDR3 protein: CASSLGDREAYTDTQYF

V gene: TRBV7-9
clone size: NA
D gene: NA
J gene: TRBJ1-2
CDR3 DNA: TGTGCCAGCAGTACCAGGGCATATGGCTACACCTTC
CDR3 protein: CASSTRAYGYTF

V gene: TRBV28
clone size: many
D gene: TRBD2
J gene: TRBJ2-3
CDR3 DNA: TGTGCCAGCACCGGCGGGGGGTCTAGCACAGATACGCAGTATTTT
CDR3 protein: CASTGGGSSTDTQYF

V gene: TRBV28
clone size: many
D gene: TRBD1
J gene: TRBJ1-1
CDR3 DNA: TGTGCCAGCAGTTTGGACAGGGGGAACACTGAAGCTTTCTTT
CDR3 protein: CASSLDRGNTEAFF

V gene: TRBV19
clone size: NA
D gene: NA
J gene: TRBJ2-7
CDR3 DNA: TGTGCCAGTAGTATAGAACTAGACTCCTACGAGCAGTACTTC
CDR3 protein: CASSIELDSYEQYF

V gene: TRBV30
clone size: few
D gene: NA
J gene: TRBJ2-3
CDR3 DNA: TGTGCCTGGAGCCTAGGAGGCACAGATACGCAGTATTTT
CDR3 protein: CAWSLGGTDTQYF

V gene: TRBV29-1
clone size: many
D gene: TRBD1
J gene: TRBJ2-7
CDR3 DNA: TGCAGCGTCCGGGGACAGGGGGACGAGCAGTACTTC
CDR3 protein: CSVRGQGDEQYF

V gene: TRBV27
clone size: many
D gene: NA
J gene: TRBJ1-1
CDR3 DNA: TGTGCCAGCGAGTCCTTGGACAGCCCGGGGGAAGCTTTCTTT
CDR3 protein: CASESLDSPGEAFF

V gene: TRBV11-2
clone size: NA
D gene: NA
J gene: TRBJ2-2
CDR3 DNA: TGTGCCAGCAGCTTAGGCCGGACCGGGGAGCTGTTTTTT
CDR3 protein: CASSLGRTGELFF

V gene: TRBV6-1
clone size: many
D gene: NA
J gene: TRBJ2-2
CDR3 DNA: TGTGCCAGCAGGGCCAACACAGGGAACACCGGGGAGCTGTTTTTT
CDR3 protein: CASRANTGNTGELFF

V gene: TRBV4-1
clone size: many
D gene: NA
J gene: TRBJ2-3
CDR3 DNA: TGCGCCAGCAGCCAAGATAAAAGGAGCCCCAACACAGATACGCAGTATTTT
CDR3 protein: CASSQDKRSPNTDTQYF

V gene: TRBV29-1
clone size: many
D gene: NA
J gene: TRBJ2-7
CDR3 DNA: TGCAGCGTTGGAGGCAGCGCCTACGAGCAGTACTTC
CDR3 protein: CSVGGSAYEQYF

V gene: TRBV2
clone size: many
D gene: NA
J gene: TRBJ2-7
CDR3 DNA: TGTGCCAGCAGGGAAGAGACAGGGAGGAGGTTCTACGAGCAGTACTTC
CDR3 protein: CASREETGRRFYEQYF

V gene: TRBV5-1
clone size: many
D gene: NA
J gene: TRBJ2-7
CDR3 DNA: TGCGCCAGCAGCTTATCAGGGGGGTACGAGCAGTACTTC
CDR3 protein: CASSLSGGYEQYF

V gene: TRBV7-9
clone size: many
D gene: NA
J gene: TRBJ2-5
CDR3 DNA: TGTGCCAGCAGCTTAGTGGTCGGAGGAGAGACCCAGTACTTC
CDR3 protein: CASSLVVGGETQYF

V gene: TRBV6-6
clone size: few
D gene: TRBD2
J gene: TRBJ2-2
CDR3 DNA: TGTGCCAGCAGTCTAGCGGGAGGCCACACCGAGGAGCTGTTTTTT
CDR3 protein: CASSLAGGHTEELFF

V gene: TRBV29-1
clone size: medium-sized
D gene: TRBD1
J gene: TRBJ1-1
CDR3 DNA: TGCAGCGTGTACCTCTCGGGACAGGGATATGAAGCTTTCTTT
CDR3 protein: CSVYLSGQGYEAFF

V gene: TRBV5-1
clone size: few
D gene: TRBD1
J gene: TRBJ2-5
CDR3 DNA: TGCGCCAGCAGCTTCGGACCGACAGGGTCGGAGGAGACCCAGTACTTC
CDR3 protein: CASSFGPTGSEETQYF

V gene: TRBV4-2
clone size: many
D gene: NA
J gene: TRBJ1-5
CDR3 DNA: TGTGCCAGCAGCCAAGAGGAACTCTACTATAGCAATCAGCCCCAGCATTTT
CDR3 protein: CASSQEELYYSNQPQHF

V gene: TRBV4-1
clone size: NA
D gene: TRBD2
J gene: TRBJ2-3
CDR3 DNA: TGCGCCAGCAGCCAATCGGGACTAGTAGGGGCAGATACGCAGTATTTT
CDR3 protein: CASSQSGLVGADTQYF

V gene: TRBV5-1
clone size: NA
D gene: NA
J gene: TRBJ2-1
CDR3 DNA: TGCGCCAGCAGCTTAGACATCGACAATGAGCAGTTCTTC
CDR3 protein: CASSLDIDNEQFF

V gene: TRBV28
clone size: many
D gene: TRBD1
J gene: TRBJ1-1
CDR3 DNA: TGTGCCACTCTTCCCGGGACAGGGGAGGTAGTAAGCACTGAAGCTTTCTTT
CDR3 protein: CATLPGTGEVVSTEAFF

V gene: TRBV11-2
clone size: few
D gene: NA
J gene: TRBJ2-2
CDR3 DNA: TGTGCCAGCAGCTCCTCGGTGGCCGGGGAGCTGTTTTTT
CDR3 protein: CASSSSVAGELFF

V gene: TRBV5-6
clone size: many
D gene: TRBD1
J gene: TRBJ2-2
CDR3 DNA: TGTGCCAGCAGCCTCGGACAGGTGAACACCGGGGAGCTGTTTTTT
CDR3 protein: CASSLGQVNTGELFF

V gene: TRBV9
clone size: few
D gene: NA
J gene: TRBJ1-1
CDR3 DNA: TGTGCCAGCAGCGGAGAGATCCTACACACTGAAGCTTTCTTT
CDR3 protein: CASSGEILHTEAFF

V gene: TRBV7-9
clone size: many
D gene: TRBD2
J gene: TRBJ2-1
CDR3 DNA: TGTGCCATTCTCGAACTAGCGGGAGAACACAATGAGCAGTTCTTC
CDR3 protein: CAILELAGEHNEQFF

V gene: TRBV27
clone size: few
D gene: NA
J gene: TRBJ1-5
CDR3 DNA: TGTGCCAGCAGTTTCCTCAGCAATCAGCCCCAGCATTTT
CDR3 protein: CASSFLSNQPQHF

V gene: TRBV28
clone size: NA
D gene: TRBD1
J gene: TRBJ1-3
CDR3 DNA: TGTGCCAGCAGCTTAACAGGGGCGGGAGGAAACACCATATATTTT
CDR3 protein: CASSLTGAGGNTIYF